These 24 T cell receptor beta chains were all obtained from the same sample, sequenced in a study of T cell changes during pregnancy in multiple sclerosis. Method: immunoSEQ multiplex PCR; TCRdb's copy keeps in-frame clones and lacks some. This table has more than 55,000 clones, roughly 89% appearing once. The source material was peripheral blood, sampled after pregnancy. These receptors came from a female donor in good health, enrolled as a control in a pregnancy study.

The V call is TRBV4-3, the J call TRBJ1-2, with D tentatively TRBD1 (5 bases). The CDR3 contains 17 residues. The V and J ends lost 0 bases and 1 base respectively, with 15 bases between them. CDR1 and CDR2 from the germline V gene are LGHNA and YSLEER. Here the CDR3 DNA reads TGCGCCAGCAGCCAAGATCTGGAAGGGGTTTATAACTATGGCTACACCTTC. As protein: CASSQDLEGVYNYGYTF.

This chain joins TRBV15 and TRBJ2-2, with a possible D match to TRBD1 (6 bases). The CDR3 consists of 15 residues. The V end was cut by 8 bases, the J end by 4 bases, with 17 bases between. Germline V gene lookup returns CDR1 LNHNV and CDR2 YYDKDF (reference sequence). The CDR3 nucleotides are TGTGCCACCGGGTCGGACAGCGAAATCACCGGGGAGCTGTTTTTT. Its protein is CATGSDSEITGELFF.

The chain carries TRBV6-1 and TRBJ1-3, with D tentatively TRBD1 (6 bases). The CDR3 covers 14 residues. Germline V lookup: CDR1 MNHNS, CDR2 SASEGT. Trimming removed 6 bases from V and 0 bases from J, with 9 bases in between. The CDR3 DNA is TGTGCCAGCAGGGGCAGGGGCTCTGGAAACACCATATATTTT. It yields the protein CASRGRGSGNTIYF.

The chain links TRBV5-1 to TRBJ1-1; TRBD1 matches at 8 bases. V lost 3 bases to trimming and J lost 3 bases; unmatched junction nucleotides: 7. Germline V gives CDR1 SGHRS, CDR2 YFSETQ. The CDR3 totals 15 residues. The CDR3: CASSSTQGVHTEAFF. The CDR3 DNA sequence: TGCGCCAGCAGCTCCACACAGGGGGTACACACTGAAGCTTTCTTT. The whole variable domain, remainder taken from reference TRBV5-1 and TRBJ1-1, is KAGVTQTPRYLIKTRGQQVTLSCSPISGHRSVSWYQQTPGQGLQFLFEYFSETQRNKGNFPGRFSGRQFSNSRSEMNVSTLELGDSALYLCASSSTQGVHTEAFFGQGTRLTVV.

The rearrangement links TRBV19 to TRBJ2-1, with 10 bases aligning to TRBD2. This CDR3 spans 16 amino acids. CDR1 is LNHDA and CDR2 is SQIVND in the germline V gene (reference sequence). Trimming at V came to 7 bases and at J to 12 bases, leaving 18 bases not matched to a gene. This chain's CDR3 is CASNGSGGPSYKGQFF. The DNA for the CDR3 is TGTGCCAGTAATGGTAGCGGGGGGCCCTCCTACAAAGGGCAGTTCTTC. Looking up the rest from reference TRBV19 and TRBJ2-1 gives the full variable domain: DGGITQSPKYLFRKEGQNVTLSCEQNLNHDAMYWYRQDPGQGLRLIYYSQIVNDFQKGDIAEGYSVSREKKESFPLTVTSAQKNPTAFYLCASNGSGGPSYKGQFFGPGTRLTVL.

DNA for the CDR3: TGTGCCACCCTAGCGAATATACAGGGGGCGCGCGGCTACACCTTC. Amino acids: CATLANIQGARGYTF. The chain combines TRBV6-5 with TRBJ1-2; 9 nucleotides align to TRBD1. The germline V gene encodes CDR1 MNHEY and CDR2 SVGAGI. The V and J ends lost 10 bases and 8 bases, in that order; junction bases with no gene match: 17. This CDR3 contains 15 residues.

The V gene is TRBV2, the J gene TRBJ1-5; D is unclear. CDR1 is SNHLY and CDR2 is FYNNEI in the germline V gene. V was trimmed by 2 bases and J by 0 bases, leaving 8 bases between them. The length of the CDR3 is 15 residues. Here the CDR3 DNA reads TGTGCCAGCAGTGAATACGGGGATAGCAATCAGCCCCAGCATTTT. This codes for CASSEYGDSNQPQHF.

The rearrangement uses TRBV7-2 and TRBJ2-7; 13 positions agree with TRBD2. Germline V gene data show CDR1 as SGHTA and CDR2 as FQGNSA. The CDR3 sequence is 16 residues long. J was trimmed by 2 bases and V by 1 base; bases with no gene match: 2. In DNA, the CDR3 is TGTGCCAGCAGCTTAGAGGGGACTAGCGGGACCTACGAGCAGTACTTC. Its protein is CASSLEGTSGTYEQYF.

This chain connects TRBV27 to TRBJ1-1, with TRBD1 as a possible D gene (5 bases). From germline, CDR1 is MNHEY and CDR2 SMNVEV (reference sequence). This CDR3 contains 14 residues. V lost 4 bases and J lost 1, with 10 bases in between. CDR3 nucleotide sequence: TGTGCCAGCAGTTATTGGGGCGAGAACACTGAAGCTTTCTTT. Protein product: CASSYWGENTEAFF.

The CDR3 region is CASSPRTGGRNTIYF. The DNA for the CDR3 is TGTGCCAGCAGCCCGCGGACAGGGGGCCGGAACACCATATATTTT. The rearrangement joins TRBV14 to TRBJ1-3, with 11 bases matching TRBD1. Unmatched junction bases numbered 6, after V lost 4 bases and J lost 7 bases. The germline V gene has CDR1 SGHDN and CDR2 FVKESK. This CDR3 is 15 amino acids long.

The CDR3 spells CASSVAEGEAFF. The CDR3 coding sequence is TGTGCCAGCAGCGTAGCGGAGGGTGAAGCTTTCTTT. The rearrangement links TRBV9 to TRBJ1-1, with D hard to call. Germline loops: CDR1 SGDLS, CDR2 YYNGEE. CDR3 size: 12 residues. Trimming pared 0 bases from V and 7 bases from J, leaving 7 bases between.

The V and J genes are TRBV7-8 and TRBJ1-2; 7 bases line up with TRBD1. V gave up 5 bases and J gave up 5 bases; unmatched junction bases: 17. This CDR3 is built from 17 residues. Germline CDR1 reads SGHVS; CDR2 reads FQNEAQ. CDR3 residues: CASSPLRDSSFTYGYTF. CDR3 DNA sequence: TGTGCCAGCAGCCCCCTAAGGGACAGCAGCTTTACTTATGGCTACACCTTC.

This rearrangement joins TRBV6-8 to TRBJ2-7; 9 bases fit TRBD1. Looked up from germline, CDR1 is MNHGY and CDR2 is SAAAGT. This CDR3 is built from 18 residues. The ends lost 2 bases at V and 2 bases at J; junction bases unmatched: 13. CDR3 protein: CASSYVREPTGGTYEQYF. CDR3 in DNA: TGTGCCAGCAGTTACGTTCGAGAGCCGACAGGGGGTACCTACGAGCAGTACTTC.

Only a few counts were recorded for this clone. This chain connects TRBV7-2 to TRBJ1-2; possible D gene TRBD1, 5 bases. Trimming left V 4 bases short and J 0 bases short, with 6 bases between. This CDR3 is 13 amino acids long. CDR1 SGHTA and CDR2 FQGNSA come from the germline V gene. CDR3 region: CASSSGPNYGYTF. The CDR3 nucleotides read TGTGCCAGCAGCTCAGGGCCTAACTATGGCTACACCTTC.

The J gene is TRBJ1-1, the V gene TRBV2, with D possibly matching TRBD1 (6 bases). CDR3 length equals 13 residues. V dropped 6 bases and J dropped 2 bases, with 10 bases sitting between them. The germline CDR1 and CDR2 sequences are SNHLY and FYNNEI. The CDR3 is CASSWGGNTEAFF. For the CDR3, the DNA is TGTGCCAGCAGCTGGGGGGGCAACACTGAAGCTTTCTTT.

This chain connects TRBV2 to TRBJ2-2; no firm D call. Between the trimmed V and J ends, which lost 4 bases and 7 bases, there was a span of 13 bases. Germline assignment: CDR1 SNHLY and CDR2 FYNNEI. This CDR3 has 14 amino acids. The CDR3 here is CASSGNLPGGELFF. CDR3 in DNA: TGTGCCAGCAGTGGGAACTTACCGGGCGGGGAGCTGTTTTTT.

This rearrangement joins TRBV7-3 to TRBJ2-3; 10 bases map to TRBD2. V trimming: 3 bases; J trimming: 1 base; junction bases outside the gene matches: 4. This CDR3 spans 16 amino acids. The germline V gene has CDR1 SGHTA and CDR2 FQGTGA. The CDR3 DNA follows: TGTGCCAGCAGCTTGGGCACTAGCGGGGGCACAGATACGCAGTATTTT. This gives the protein CASSLGTSGGTDTQYF.

DNA of the CDR3: TGTGCCAGCAGCTTAGTTCGGGATTCGAAGACCCAGTACTTC. This encodes CASSLVRDSKTQYF. The chain joins TRBV7-2 to TRBJ2-5, with D maybe TRBD2 (5 bases). The CDR3 runs to 14 residues. Germline assignment: CDR1 SGHTA and CDR2 FQGNSA. V was cut by 1 base and J by 6 bases, with 12 bases left in between.

The chain has TRBV9 and TRBJ1-2; D is ambiguous. V dropped 0 bases and J dropped 3 bases, with 9 bases sitting between them. The CDR3 extends over 14 amino acids. The V gene's germline CDR1 is SGDLS and CDR2 YYNGEE. The CDR3 here is CASSVASGDYGYTF. CDR3 nucleotides: TGTGCCAGCAGCGTAGCGTCCGGGGACTATGGCTACACCTTC.

The V gene is TRBV10-3, the J gene TRBJ2-2, with D possibly being TRBD1 (5 bases). The CDR3 consists of 13 residues. V dropped 7 bases and J dropped 4 bases, with 10 bases sitting between them. Germline CDR1 ENHRY, CDR2 SYGVKD. The CDR3 loop is CAIKGLGTGELFF. CDR3 nucleotides: TGTGCCATCAAGGGGTTAGGCACCGGGGAGCTGTTTTTT.

V is TRBV12-5 and J is TRBJ1-4, with TRBD1 matching over 7 bases. The CDR3 runs 15 residues. Germline assignment: CDR1 LGHNT and CDR2 FRNRAP. V lost 3 bases and J lost 3; bases outside the gene matches: 4. As DNA, the CDR3 is TGTGCTAGTGGTTTTACAGGGGCCTCTAATGAAAAACTGTTTTTT. This translates into CASGFTGASNEKLFF.

The rearrangement joins TRBV6-5 to TRBJ2-3; tentative D call: TRBD2 (6 bases). This CDR3 is built from 14 residues. V lost 2 bases, J lost 2 bases, and 8 bases lay in between. Germline V gives CDR1 MNHEY, CDR2 SVGAGI. CDR3 residues: CASSYRDSTDTQYF. The CDR3 DNA sequence: TGTGCCAGCAGTTACCGGGACTCCACAGATACGCAGTATTTT.

The gene calls are TRBV10-3 and TRBJ2-3, with TRBD1 matching 9 bases. V shed 9 bases and J 3 bases; nucleotides not matched to a gene: 4. The CDR3 covers 13 residues. Germline V gives CDR1 ENHRY, CDR2 SYGVKD. CDR3 in DNA: TGTGCCATGAGGACAGGGGAGACAGATACGCAGTATTTT. Translation: CAMRTGETDTQYF.

The chain couples TRBV4-3 to TRBJ2-7, with 9 bases aligning to TRBD1. The CDR3 sequence is 19 residues long. J was trimmed by 2 bases and V by 1 base; bases with no gene match: 15. CDR1 and CDR2 (germline): LGHNA, YSLEER. CDR3 nucleotide sequence: TGCGCCAGCAGCCAAGGTACGGGACAGGGAAGTCATCGTCCCTACGAGCAGTACTTC. This codes for CASSQGTGQGSHRPYEQYF.